A selection of T cell receptor beta chains follows, all from one sample in a study of T cells in Graves' hyperthyroidism and ophthalmopathy. TCRdb reprocessed the multiplex PCR reads with MiXCR, giving one entry per CDR3 protein. This table has around 520,000 distinct CDR3 sequences, approximately 25% appearing once. The sequenced sample was blood. The source is a woman in her twenties or thirties with Graves' ophthalmopathy. The CDR3 runs from the conserved cysteine through the conserved F or W. The order of the fields is clone size, J gene, V gene, D gene, CDR3 protein, CDR3 DNA. D genes are given only for firm matches. Clone size appears in some rows only: once, few, many, or a class for an expanded clone.

>many|TRBJ1-2|TRBV11-2|TRBD1
CASSLDVTGGSGYTF
TGTGCCAGCAGCTTAGATGTGACAGGGGGAAGTGGCTACACCTTC
>few|TRBJ1-2|TRBV28|TRBD1
CASSLGGQGIGGYTF
TGTGCCAGCAGTTTGGGCGGACAGGGGATTGGTGGCTACACCTTC
>once|TRBJ1-2|TRBV6-5|.
CASSSTPPEAYYGYTF
TGTGCCAGCAGTTCCACGCCCCCCGAGGCCTACTATGGCTACACCTTC
>many|TRBJ1-1|TRBV6-1|.
CASSPTWINTEAFF
TGTGCCAGCAGCCCTACGTGGATAAACACTGAAGCTTTCTTT
>few|TRBJ1-1|TRBV6-1|.
CASSSTQAGWTEAFF
TGTGCCAGCAGTAGTACCCAGGCCGGGTGGACTGAAGCTTTCTTT
>.|TRBJ1-2|TRBV10-3|.
CAIGELGARGYTF
TGTGCCATCGGTGAGTTAGGGGCGAGGGGCTACACCTTC
>many|TRBJ1-1|TRBV18|.
CASSQGMNTEAFF
TGTGCCAGCTCACAGGGCATGAACACTGAAGCTTTCTTT
>many|TRBJ2-7|TRBV29-1|.
CSVEGQGAYEQYF
TGCAGCGTTGAAGGGCAGGGCGCCTACGAGCAGTACTTC
>.|TRBJ2-7|TRBV18|.
CASSTSETGLQYF
TGTGCCAGCTCAACCAGTGAGACAGGCTTACAGTACTTC
>many|TRBJ2-7|TRBV7-2|.
CASSTLEGPSSYEQYF
TGTGCCAGCAGCACTCTGGAGGGCCCAAGCTCCTACGAGCAGTACTTC
>.|TRBJ2-7|TRBV24-1|.
CATRRPDIHEQYF
TGTGCCACCAGGAGACCCGACATCCACGAGCAGTACTTC
>.|TRBJ2-4|TRBV6-1|.
CASTSGPAKNIKYF
TGTGCCAGCACGTCGGGCCCAGCCAAAAACATTAAGTACTTC
>few|TRBJ1-2|TRBV12-3/TRBV12-4|TRBD1
CASSSLLTGTNGYTF
TGTGCCAGCAGTTCCCTCCTGACAGGGACCAATGGCTACACCTTC
>many|TRBJ1-2|TRBV27|.
CASSLSGTGYGYTF
TGTGCCAGCAGTTTATCGGGAACAGGCTATGGCTACACCTTC
>.|TRBJ1-2|TRBV6-1|TRBD1
CASRIRDSWNYGYTF
TGTGCCAGCAGAATAAGGGACAGTTGGAACTATGGCTACACCTTC
>few|TRBJ1-1|TRBV4-3|.
CASSQDFKVGGNTEAFF
TGCGCCAGCAGCCAAGATTTTAAGGTGGGGGGGAACACTGAAGCTTTCTTT
>.|TRBJ1-3|TRBV12-3/TRBV12-4|TRBD1
CASSSRLTGWSGNTIYF
TGTGCCAGCAGTTCCCGACTGACAGGGTGGTCGGGAAACACCATATATTTT